The entry below gives a single T cell receptor (beta chain) sequence along with its context. The antigen remains undetermined. A junction boundary mismatches the germline segment, possibly from a read error. This specimen comes from a study of tumor-infiltrating lymphocytes in primary liver carcinoma. Study details: Men as well as women, aged 30 to 69 years, made up the patients.

The CDR3 consists of 21 residues. The germline gives CDR1 SGHAT, CDR2 FQNNGV. Co-extraction yielded RNA and DNA from roughly 21-30 mg of unsorted bulk tissue. Patients were chronically HBV-infected and treatment-naive. Study-wide points: Overlap between tumor regions exceeded overlap of tumor with adjacent tissue or blood. Tumor top-250-clone fraction significantly exceeded that of blood (p = 0.039).

Production of TCR beta cDNA used 400 to 600 ng total RNA together with a constant-region primer. TCR beta libraries came from three nested multiplex PCR rounds using slightly modified ARM-PCR. The opening two PCR rounds, 10 cycles each, paired TRBV1-TRBV30 forward primers with a C-beta reverse primer. TCRdb fed the multiplex PCR reads into MiXCR, producing one record per CDR3 protein. Here the sample spans 90,000 to 150,000 distinct CDR3 sequences, around two thirds being singletons. This sequence joins TRBV11-2 and TRBJ2-1, with TRBD2 matching 7 bases. The sequencing input was tumor-adjacent normal liver tissue. This clonotype originated in a woman aged 60-75 years with primary liver carcinoma and hepatitis B virus infection. The CDR3 protein is CTSSLGWASGGRSKTYNEQFF. The DNA of the CDR3 is TGTACCAGCAGCTTAGGATGGGCTAGCGGAGGGAGGAGCAAAACCTACAATGAGCAGTTCTTC. The full variable domain, in which reference TRBV11-2 and TRBJ2-1 provide the parts outside the CDR3, is EAGVAQSPRYKIIEKRQSVAFWCNPISGHATLYWYQQILGQGPKLLIQFQNNGVVDDSQLPKDRFSAERLKGVDSTLKIQPAKLEDSAVYLCTSSLGWASGGRSKTYNEQFFGPGTRLTVL.